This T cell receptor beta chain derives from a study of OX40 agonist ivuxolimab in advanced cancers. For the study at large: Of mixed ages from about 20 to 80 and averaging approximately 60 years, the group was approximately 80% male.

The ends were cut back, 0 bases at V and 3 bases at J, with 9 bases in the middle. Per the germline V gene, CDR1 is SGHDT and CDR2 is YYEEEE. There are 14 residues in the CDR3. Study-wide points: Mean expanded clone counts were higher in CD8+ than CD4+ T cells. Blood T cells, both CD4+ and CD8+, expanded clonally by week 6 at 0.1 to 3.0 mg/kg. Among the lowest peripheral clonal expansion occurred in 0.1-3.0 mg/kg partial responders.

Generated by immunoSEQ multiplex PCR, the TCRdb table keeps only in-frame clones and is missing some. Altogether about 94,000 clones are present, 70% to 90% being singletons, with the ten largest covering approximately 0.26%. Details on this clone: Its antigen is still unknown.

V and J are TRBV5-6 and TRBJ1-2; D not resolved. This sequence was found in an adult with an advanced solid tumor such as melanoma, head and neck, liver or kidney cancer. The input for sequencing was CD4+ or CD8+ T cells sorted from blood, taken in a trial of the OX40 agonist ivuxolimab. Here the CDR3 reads CASSLAGFDYGYTF. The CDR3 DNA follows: TGTGCCAGCAGCTTGGCCGGGTTTGACTATGGCTACACCTTC.